These 3 T cell receptor beta chains came from one sample sequenced in a study of T cell repertoires in cytomegalovirus infection. TCRdb processed the reads anew with MiXCR; each CDR3 protein has one entry. The sample yields some 400,000 distinct CDR3 sequences, around 32% seen once. Sequenced: PBMCs. Receptors originate from a human donor in good health (CMV status not recorded). Some clones in this sample may be carry-over from other donors' samples.

The table lists this clonotype with a few counts. One junction end does not reproduce the germline sequence, and a read error may be involved. This rearrangement joins TRBV4-1 to TRBJ2-1; the D is unclear. Germline V CDR1 and CDR2: MGHRA, YSYEKL. CDR3 length equals 13 residues. The CDR3: CASTTNSYNEQFF. CDR3 DNA sequence: TGTGCCAGCACAACCAACTCCTACAATGAGCAGTTCTTC.

The rearrangement joins TRBV6-1 to TRBJ2-7; 8 nucleotides agree with TRBD2. The CDR3 runs 14 residues. The J segment lost 2 bases and the V segment lost 6 bases, leaving 6 bases of the junction unmatched. Germline V lookup: CDR1 MNHNS, CDR2 SASEGT. This chain's CDR3 is CASRSGGPPYEQYF. The CDR3 bases are TGTGCCAGCAGGTCGGGGGGGCCGCCCTACGAGCAGTACTTC.

This clonotype has a handful of counts. This chain connects TRBV5-1 to TRBJ2-4, with D perhaps TRBD1 (6 bases). CDR3 length: 15 residues. The V gene lost 4 bases and the J gene lost 6 bases, with 17 bases spanning the gap. The germline V gene has CDR1 SGHRS and CDR2 YFSETQ. In DNA form, the CDR3 reads TGCGCCAGCAGCCTGGGAGACAGGAACAGAAACATTCAGTACTTC. Amino acid sequence: CASSLGDRNRNIQYF. Full variable domain (remainder filled in from reference TRBV5-1 and TRBJ2-4): KAGVTQTPRYLIKTRGQQVTLSCSPISGHRSVSWYQQTPGQGLQFLFEYFSETQRNKGNFPGRFSGRQFSNSRSEMNVSTLELGDSALYLCASSLGDRNRNIQYFGAGTRLSVL.